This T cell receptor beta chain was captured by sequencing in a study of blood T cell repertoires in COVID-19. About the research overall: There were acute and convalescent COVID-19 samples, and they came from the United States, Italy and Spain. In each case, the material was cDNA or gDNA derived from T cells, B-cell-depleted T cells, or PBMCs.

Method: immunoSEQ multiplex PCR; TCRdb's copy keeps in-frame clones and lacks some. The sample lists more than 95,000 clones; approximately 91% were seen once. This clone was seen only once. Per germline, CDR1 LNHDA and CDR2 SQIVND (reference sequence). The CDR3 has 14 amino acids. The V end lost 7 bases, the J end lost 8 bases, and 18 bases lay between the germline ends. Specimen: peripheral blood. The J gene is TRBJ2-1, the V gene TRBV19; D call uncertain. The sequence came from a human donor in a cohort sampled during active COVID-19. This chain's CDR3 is CASMGPGDIYEQFF. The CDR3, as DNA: TGTGCCAGTATGGGCCCCGGTGATATATATGAGCAGTTCTTC.